The rows below give T cell receptor beta chains drawn from one sample of a study of breast tumors, draining lymph nodes, adjacent tissues. TCRdb redid the calling of the multiplex PCR reads with MiXCR, one entry per CDR3 protein. The sample includes roughly 11,000 distinct CDR3 sequences, over 45% seen only once; the top ten take approximately 40%. Input material: breast tumor tissue. The receptors originated from a female donor with breast cancer. Some clones in this sample may be carry-over from other donors' samples. CDR3s include the opening cysteine and the closing phenylalanine or tryptophan. The order of the fields is clone size, V gene, J gene, D gene, CDR3 protein, CDR3 DNA. The D gene is left open where the match is weak. Expanded clones get a size class; other rows say once, few or many, or leave the size out.

abundance: once
v_gene: TRBV6-5
j_gene: TRBJ2-7
d_gene: NA
CDR3aa: CASRTARSYEQYF
CDR3nt: TGTGCCAGCAGAACAGCCCGCTCCTACGAGCAGTACTTC

abundance: NA
v_gene: TRBV5-1
j_gene: TRBJ2-3
d_gene: TRBD2
CDR3aa: CASSLGGLASYRRSTDTQYF
CDR3nt: TGCGCCAGCAGCTTGGGCGGACTAGCATCCTATAGGAGGAGCACAGATACGCAGTATTTT

abundance: NA
v_gene: TRBV20-1
j_gene: TRBJ2-3
d_gene: NA
CDR3aa: CSAGRTTSSTDTQYF
CDR3nt: TGCAGTGCTGGAAGGACTACCTCTAGCACAGATACGCAGTATTTT

abundance: few
v_gene: TRBV7-8
j_gene: TRBJ2-1
d_gene: TRBD2
CDR3aa: CASSPRSGRNYNEQFF
CDR3nt: TGTGCCAGCAGCCCCAGGAGCGGGAGGAACTACAATGAGCAGTTCTTC

abundance: once
v_gene: TRBV2
j_gene: TRBJ2-2
d_gene: NA
CDR3aa: CASSDRLGIHGELFF
CDR3nt: TGTGCCAGCAGTGATCGACTAGGTATCCACGGGGAGCTGTTTTTT

abundance: medium-sized
v_gene: TRBV2
j_gene: TRBJ1-4
d_gene: NA
CDR3aa: CASSEYGQNRNEKLFF
CDR3nt: TGTGCCAGCAGTGAATACGGTCAGAACCGCAATGAAAAACTGTTTTTT

abundance: many
v_gene: TRBV2
j_gene: TRBJ2-7
d_gene: NA
CDR3aa: CASSEKSYEQYF
CDR3nt: TGTGCCAGCAGTGAAAAGTCGTACGAGCAGTACTTC

abundance: few
v_gene: TRBV24-1
j_gene: TRBJ2-5
d_gene: NA
CDR3aa: CATSAGAGGETQYF
CDR3nt: TGTGCCACCAGTGCGGGGGCTGGGGGCGAGACCCAGTACTTC

abundance: medium-sized
v_gene: TRBV6-1
j_gene: TRBJ2-2
d_gene: TRBD1
CDR3aa: CASSPTRTGQGGELFF
CDR3nt: TGTGCCAGCAGTCCTACCAGGACAGGGCAGGGCGGGGAGCTGTTTTTT

abundance: once
v_gene: TRBV20-1
j_gene: TRBJ1-3
d_gene: NA
CDR3aa: CSASSPPREGNTIYF
CDR3nt: TGCAGTGCCAGCAGCCCCCCCAGGGAGGGAAACACCATATATTTT

abundance: NA
v_gene: TRBV9
j_gene: TRBJ2-7
d_gene: TRBD1
CDR3aa: CASSSRTGIDEQYF
CDR3nt: TGTGCCAGCAGCTCACGGACAGGGATCGACGAGCAGTACTTC

abundance: NA
v_gene: TRBV12-3/TRBV12-4
j_gene: TRBJ1-3
d_gene: TRBD1
CDR3aa: CASSNLGQSGNTIYF
CDR3nt: TGTGCCAGCAGTAATCTGGGACAGTCTGGAAACACCATATATTTT

abundance: NA
v_gene: TRBV2
j_gene: TRBJ1-1
d_gene: NA
CDR3aa: CTSSERGRAEAFF
CDR3nt: TGTACCAGCAGTGAACGGGGGAGGGCCGAAGCTTTCTTT

abundance: NA
v_gene: TRBV27
j_gene: TRBJ2-3
d_gene: TRBD1
CDR3aa: CASSWTGSADTQYF
CDR3nt: TGTGCCAGCAGTTGGACAGGGTCCGCAGATACGCAGTATTTT

abundance: few
v_gene: TRBV3-1
j_gene: TRBJ2-7
d_gene: NA
CDR3aa: CASTPRVGKNYEQYF
CDR3nt: TGTGCCAGCACCCCTCGGGTGGGGAAGAACTACGAGCAGTACTTC

abundance: once
v_gene: TRBV5-6
j_gene: TRBJ2-2
d_gene: TRBD2
CDR3aa: CASSIAGATGELFF
CDR3nt: TGTGCCAGCAGCATTGCGGGAGCCACCGGGGAGCTGTTTTTT

abundance: many
v_gene: TRBV10-3
j_gene: TRBJ1-3
d_gene: TRBD1
CDR3aa: CAIGTGLRGNTIYF
CDR3nt: TGTGCCATTGGGACAGGCCTACGTGGAAACACCATATATTTT

abundance: NA
v_gene: TRBV2
j_gene: TRBJ2-1
d_gene: NA
CDR3aa: CASKPEREQFF
CDR3nt: TGTGCCAGCAAGCCCGAACGGGAGCAGTTCTTC

abundance: once
v_gene: TRBV5-1
j_gene: TRBJ1-4
d_gene: TRBD1
CDR3aa: CASSIGQGREKLFF
CDR3nt: TGCGCCAGCAGCATCGGACAGGGACGAGAAAAACTGTTTTTT

abundance: NA
v_gene: TRBV2
j_gene: TRBJ2-1
d_gene: TRBD2
CDR3aa: CASSEASGSSYNEQFF
CDR3nt: TGTGCCAGCAGTGAAGCAAGCGGGAGCTCCTACAATGAGCAGTTCTTC

abundance: NA
v_gene: TRBV20-1
j_gene: TRBJ2-7
d_gene: TRBD2
CDR3aa: CSANYILGTTLYYEQYF
CDR3nt: TGCAGTGCTAATTACATACTTGGGACTACTTTATACTACGAGCAGTACTTC

abundance: medium-sized
v_gene: TRBV5-4
j_gene: TRBJ2-7
d_gene: TRBD2
CDR3aa: CASSPGLTYEQYF
CDR3nt: TGTGCCAGCAGTCCGGGACTAACCTACGAGCAGTACTTC

abundance: many
v_gene: TRBV29-1
j_gene: TRBJ2-1
d_gene: NA
CDR3aa: CSVDTGMSSYNEQFF
CDR3nt: TGCAGCGTCGATACGGGAATGAGCTCCTACAATGAGCAGTTCTTC

abundance: few
v_gene: TRBV6-5
j_gene: TRBJ1-2
d_gene: TRBD1
CDR3aa: CASRPLPQGDYGYTF
CDR3nt: TGTGCCAGCAGACCCCTTCCCCAGGGGGACTATGGCTACACCTTC

abundance: NA
v_gene: TRBV2
j_gene: TRBJ2-2
d_gene: NA
CDR3aa: CASSASGELFF
CDR3nt: TGTGCCAGCAGTGCCTCCGGGGAGCTGTTTTTT

abundance: few
v_gene: TRBV2
j_gene: TRBJ1-5
d_gene: TRBD1
CDR3aa: CARGLGSNQPQHF
CDR3nt: TGTGCGAGGGGGCTCGGCAGCAATCAGCCCCAGCATTTT

abundance: NA
v_gene: TRBV7-2
j_gene: TRBJ1-6
d_gene: TRBD1
CDR3aa: CASSFRGGSDSPLHF
CDR3nt: TGTGCCAGCAGCTTCCGAGGGGGCTCGGATTCACCCCTCCACTTT

abundance: NA
v_gene: TRBV5-1
j_gene: TRBJ2-5
d_gene: NA
CDR3aa: CASSILRGETQYF
CDR3nt: TGCGCCAGCAGCATCTTAAGGGGGGAGACCCAGTACTTC

abundance: few
v_gene: TRBV20-1
j_gene: TRBJ2-1
d_gene: NA
CDR3aa: CSASSGEGDNEQFF
CDR3nt: TGCAGTGCTAGTTCTGGCGAGGGAGACAATGAGCAGTTCTTC

abundance: many
v_gene: TRBV11-2
j_gene: TRBJ2-7
d_gene: NA
CDR3aa: CASSLRVNRVSEQYF
CDR3nt: TGTGCCAGCAGCTTAAGGGTCAACAGGGTTTCCGAGCAGTACTTC

abundance: NA
v_gene: TRBV19
j_gene: TRBJ1-3
d_gene: NA
CDR3aa: CASSIVSAGWATGNTIYF
CDR3nt: TGTGCCAGTAGTATAGTCTCCGCAGGGTGGGCGACTGGAAACACCATATATTTT

abundance: NA
v_gene: TRBV5-1
j_gene: TRBJ1-3
d_gene: NA
CDR3aa: CASSLVEGHTIYF
CDR3nt: TGCGCCAGCAGCTTGGTGGAGGGCCACACCATATATTTT

abundance: medium-sized
v_gene: TRBV20-1
j_gene: TRBJ1-4
d_gene: NA
CDR3aa: CSATLPGRSNEKLFF
CDR3nt: TGCAGTGCTACCCTCCCGGGACGGTCGAATGAAAAACTGTTTTTT

abundance: many
v_gene: TRBV27
j_gene: TRBJ2-7
d_gene: TRBD1
CDR3aa: CASSGQASGYEQYF
CDR3nt: TGTGCCAGCAGTGGACAGGCCTCAGGGTACGAGCAGTACTTC

abundance: NA
v_gene: TRBV19
j_gene: TRBJ1-2
d_gene: NA
CDR3aa: CASRGPRRRAYGYTF
CDR3nt: TGTGCCAGTAGGGGTCCGAGACGTCGGGCTTATGGCTACACCTTC

abundance: medium-sized
v_gene: TRBV20-1
j_gene: TRBJ2-6
d_gene: NA
CDR3aa: CSARGQEHSGANVLTF
CDR3nt: TGCAGTGCAAGAGGCCAGGAACACTCTGGGGCCAACGTCCTGACTTTC

abundance: few
v_gene: TRBV29-1
j_gene: TRBJ1-3
d_gene: NA
CDR3aa: CSAGGADPSSGNTIYF
CDR3nt: TGCAGCGCTGGAGGGGCAGACCCGAGCTCTGGAAACACCATATATTTT

abundance: NA
v_gene: TRBV18
j_gene: TRBJ1-1
d_gene: TRBD1
CDR3aa: CASSRAGGETTEAFF
CDR3nt: TGTGCCAGCTCACGGGCAGGGGGCGAAACCACTGAAGCTTTCTTT

abundance: many
v_gene: TRBV24-1
j_gene: TRBJ1-2
d_gene: TRBD1
CDR3aa: CATSDGTGVFGGYTF
CDR3nt: TGTGCCACCAGTGATGGGACAGGGGTGTTCGGAGGCTACACCTTC

abundance: medium-sized
v_gene: TRBV7-2
j_gene: TRBJ1-3
d_gene: TRBD1
CDR3aa: CASSPRPAAGGQSGNTIYF
CDR3nt: TGTGCCAGCAGCCCTAGGCCGGCCGCAGGGGGCCAGTCTGGAAACACCATATATTTT

abundance: NA
v_gene: TRBV20-1
j_gene: TRBJ2-7
d_gene: NA
CDR3aa: CSARDRLSANYEQYF
CDR3nt: TGCAGTGCTAGAGATCGACTAAGCGCAAACTACGAGCAGTACTTC